This T cell receptor beta chain derives from a study of shared clonotypes between healthy human individuals. Overall study results and limits: Non-shared clonotypes had lower generation probabilities than clonotypes shared by all four sorted-subset donors. Expectations were that clonotype sharing among donors would be affected by sequencing depth. Relative to memory subsets, naive subsets generally showed larger estimated richness.

Comment on this clone: The antigen is undetermined.

Deep-level settings were used for running the assay. TCRdb's table, derived via immunoSEQ multiplex PCR, lists solely in-frame clones and lacks some. This table holds roughly 2,300,000 clones, about 90% found once. Trimming pared 3 bases from V and 8 bases from J, leaving 22 bases between. The CDR3 consists of 16 residues. Germline V gene data show CDR1 as SGHVS and CDR2 as FQNEAQ. The receptor was isolated from a man aged 18 to 30 in good health. Some clones in this sample may be carry-over from other donors' samples. Specimen: naive CD4+ T cells from PBMCs. Documented subset: CD45RA+ positively selected. The chain is built from TRBV7-8 and TRBJ1-1, with D uncertain. The CDR3 sequence: CASSFQAHGKNVEAFF. As DNA, the CDR3 is TGTGCCAGCAGCTTTCAGGCCCACGGGAAGAACGTGGAAGCTTTCTTT.